A selection of T cell receptor beta chains follows, all from one sample in a study of CD8 T cells in ankylosing spondylitis. TCRdb called the 5' RACE reads again in MiXCR, with one record for every CDR3 protein. The table includes about 220,000 distinct CDR3 sequences, about 7% detected once. Input material: blood, either unsorted or a sorted T cell fraction (not recorded which). These receptors originate from a male donor with ankylosing spondylitis. Both conserved end residues are part of each CDR3. D genes are given only for firm matches. Only part of the rows carry a size: once, few, many, or a class if the clone is expanded.

d_call j_call clone_size v_call cdr3_nt cdr3_aa
TRBD1 TRBJ1-2 few TRBV5-1 TGCGCCAGCAGCATCGGGACAGATTATGGCTACACCTTC CASSIGTDYGYTF
TRBD2 TRBJ2-1 few TRBV9 TGTGCCAGCAGCGTAGGTGAGCGGGAGATTAATGAGCAGTTCTTC CASSVGEREINEQFF
- TRBJ2-7 many TRBV20-1 TGCAGTGCTAGAGACCGGCAGGAACCAGCCTACGAGCAGTACTTC CSARDRQEPAYEQYF
- TRBJ2-1 many TRBV6-5 TGTGCCAGCAGTTACTCTCTCCGACAGAACAATGAGCAGTTCTTC CASSYSLRQNNEQFF
TRBD2 TRBJ2-1 many TRBV19 TGTGCCAGTAGTATAATAGCGGGTGAGCAGTTCTTC CASSIIAGEQFF
TRBD1 TRBJ1-1 many TRBV27 TGTGCCAGCAGTTTAGGTCCGGGACAGGGATGGACTGAAGCTTTCTTT CASSLGPGQGWTEAFF
- TRBJ2-7 few TRBV12-3/TRBV12-4 TGTGCCAGCAGTTCGGGACGGCTCTACGAGCAGTACTTC CASSSGRLYEQYF
TRBD2 TRBJ2-1 few TRBV6-2/TRBV6-3 TGTGCCAGCAGCAGGTTTCAGCGGGGGCCCCACAATGAGCAGTTCTTC CASSRFQRGPHNEQFF
TRBD2 TRBJ2-1 few TRBV27 TGTGCCAGCAGTTTAAGACTAGCGCCCGGGGGGGAGCAGTTCTTC CASSLRLAPGGEQFF
- TRBJ2-7 few TRBV3-1 TGTGCCAGCAGCCAAGAGGGATCACATCCCTACGAGCAGTACTTC CASSQEGSHPYEQYF
TRBD1 TRBJ2-7 - TRBV28 TGTGCCAGCAGGTCGGGACAGGGGGCGGCCTACGAGCAGTACTTC CASRSGQGAAYEQYF
TRBD2 TRBJ2-3 few TRBV20-1 TGCAGTGCCTTTATCCCACTACTAGCGGGGGGCACAGATACGCAGTATTTT CSAFIPLLAGGTDTQYF
- TRBJ2-7 many TRBV9 TGTGCCAGCAGCGCTTCTCATACCTACGAGCAGTACTTC CASSASHTYEQYF
- TRBJ1-2 many TRBV28 TGTGCCAGCAGTTACAGGGCAGCACGCTATGGCTACACCTTC CASSYRAARYGYTF
TRBD2 TRBJ2-1 few TRBV12-3/TRBV12-4 TGTGCCAGCAGTTCCCACGGGACTAGCGGGAGGTCCGGTGAGCAGTTCTTC CASSSHGTSGRSGEQFF
TRBD2 TRBJ2-1 - TRBV15 TGTGCCACCAACGCACGGGCTAGCGGGAGCGATGAGCAGTTCTTC CATNARASGSDEQFF
- TRBJ2-4 many TRBV5-1 TGCGCCAGCAGCTTGGACCTGGCCTCCGAATTGGGCATTCAGTACTTC CASSLDLASELGIQYF
- TRBJ2-1 - TRBV28 TGTGCCAGCAGTCCGTCCCGGCTGATTCAGGAGTTCTTC CASSPSRLIQEFF
- TRBJ1-2 many TRBV20-1 TGCAGTGCTAAAGAGTCCCCGGGACTCTATGGCTACACCTTC CSAKESPGLYGYTF
- TRBJ2-3 few TRBV18 TGTGCCAGCTCACCGGCAGGGCTTTTGGCAGATACGCAGTATTTT CASSPAGLLADTQYF
TRBD2 TRBJ2-2 many TRBV29-1 TGCAGCGTGGAGACTAGCGGGGCGAACACCGGGGAGCTGTTTTTT CSVETSGANTGELFF
- TRBJ2-3 many TRBV24-1 TGTGCCACCAGTGAGTGGGCCGATCCTGATACGCAGTATTTT CATSEWADPDTQYF
- TRBJ2-1 - TRBV6-2/TRBV6-3 TGTGCCAGCAGTTACGGTGCCAACAGCCATGAGCAGTTCTTC CASSYGANSHEQFF
- TRBJ2-7 few TRBV5-1 TGCGCCAGCAGCGTAATGGAGGGAGACGAGCAGTACTTC CASSVMEGDEQYF
TRBD1 TRBJ2-7 many TRBV28 TGTGCCAGCAGTAGACAGGGTTGGTCCTACGAGCAGTACTTC CASSRQGWSYEQYF
- TRBJ1-2 many TRBV20-1 TGCAGTGCTAGGGGGGGAGGTCTCAACTATGGCTACACCTTC CSARGGGLNYGYTF
TRBD2 TRBJ2-7 - TRBV5-5 TGTGCCAGCAGCCACGGGACTAACTCCTACGAGCAGTACTTC CASSHGTNSYEQYF
TRBD2 TRBJ2-7 many TRBV20-1 TGCAGTGCTAGAGATCCGCTAGCGGATTCCTACGAGCAGTACTTC CSARDPLADSYEQYF
- TRBJ2-5 many TRBV10-3 TGTGCCATCAGGGCCTCAGGGGATCGTCAAGAGACCCAGTACTTC CAIRASGDRQETQYF
- TRBJ2-7 many TRBV4-3 TGCGCCAGCAGCCAAGACGGGCCCGGCTACGAGCAGTACTTC CASSQDGPGYEQYF
- TRBJ1-1 few TRBV20-1 TGCAGTGCTAGAGATCGCCCAAGGGTAAACACTGAAGCTTTCTTT CSARDRPRVNTEAFF
TRBD2 TRBJ2-7 many TRBV6-5 TGTGCCAGCAGTACTCTAGCGGGAGGTTGGTACGAGCAGTACTTC CASSTLAGGWYEQYF
- TRBJ2-3 many TRBV4-3 TGCGCCAGCAGCCAGGTGGCGTCGCCAGATACGCAGTATTTT CASSQVASPDTQYF
- TRBJ2-7 few TRBV7-9 TGTGCCAGCAGCCCCCCCAGCGGACCTGCCTACGAGCAGTACTTC CASSPPSGPAYEQYF
- TRBJ1-1 many TRBV11-2 TGTGCCAGCAGCTTAGGACTAGGGTCTGAAGCTTTCTTT CASSLGLGSEAFF
TRBD2 TRBJ2-3 many TRBV9 TGTGCCAGCAGCGCCGACGGGAGGCCGTATTTT CASSADGRPYF
TRBD1 TRBJ2-7 many TRBV6-6 TGTGCCAGCAGAGAAGGGGGCGAGTACGGGGTTTTC CASREGGEYGVF
- TRBJ2-2 many TRBV7-9 TGTGCCAGCAGTTCATTCAGGGGGGGCACCGGGGAGCTGTTTTTT CASSSFRGGTGELFF
TRBD1 TRBJ1-5 - TRBV6-1 TGTGCCACCGACAGGGTTTATAGCAATCAGCCCCAGCATTTT CATDRVYSNQPQHF
TRBD2 TRBJ2-1 many TRBV12-3/TRBV12-4 TGTGCCATCACGTCGGGGGGTCCCTACAATGAGCAGTTCTTC CAITSGGPYNEQFF
TRBD2 TRBJ2-1 many TRBV5-1 TGCGCCAGCAGCTTCACGCGGGGGGCCTACAATGAGCAGTTCTTC CASSFTRGAYNEQFF
- TRBJ2-7 - TRBV11-2 TGTGCCAGCAGCTTCCACCGGGACACCAAACTCCTGGGGTACGAGCAGTACTTC CASSFHRDTKLLGYEQYF
TRBD2 TRBJ2-1 many TRBV20-1 TGCAGTGCTCGGGCTAGCGGGAGAGCCAGGACCGAAGAGCAGTTCTTC CSARASGRARTEEQFF
- TRBJ2-2 - TRBV19 TGTGCCAGTTGCCCAGAGAACACCGGGGAGCTGTTTTTT CASCPENTGELFF
- TRBJ2-3 few TRBV25-1 TGTGCCAGCAGTGAATTCGGGAGCACAGATACGCAGTATTTT CASSEFGSTDTQYF
- TRBJ1-6 - TRBV4-2 TGTGCCAGCAGCCAGACAAGGACGGTCTCCTATAATTCACCCCTCCACTTT CASSQTRTVSYNSPLHF
- TRBJ2-3 many TRBV4-1 TGCGCCAGCAGCCAAGATCCGGACATAGATACGCAGTATTTT CASSQDPDIDTQYF
- TRBJ1-2 many TRBV7-9 TGTGCCAGCAGCCCCGGACTGCTTGCGTATGGCTACACCTTC CASSPGLLAYGYTF